These 13 T cell receptor beta chains came from one sample sequenced in a study of CD8 T cells in ankylosing spondylitis. These TCRs are of unknown antigen specificity. Notes on the study in general: Roughly eight highly homologous variants formed a TCR beta motif that appeared characteristic of ankylosing spondylitis blood.

One entry per CDR3 protein, called by TCRdb with MiXCR from the 5' RACE reads. Among a few hundred thousand distinct CDR3 sequences, roughly 15% were seen once, and the ten largest hold just over 1%. Sequencing was performed on blood, either unsorted or a sorted T cell fraction (not recorded which). The receptors were sampled from a male donor with ankylosing spondylitis.

Written as DNA, the CDR3 is TGTGCCAGCAGCGGACTAGCCCAGAGGGCAGATACGCAGTATTTT. Amino acid sequence: CASSGLAQRADTQYF. The chain is built from TRBV2 and TRBJ2-3, with 8 bases matching TRBD2. V dropped 6 bases and J dropped 4; count of bases not matched to a gene: 9. Germline-derived CDR1 and CDR2 are SNHLY and FYNNEI. The CDR3 totals 15 residues.

In this sample, this clonotype turned up a few times. The V and J genes are TRBV24-1 and TRBJ2-1, with TRBD1 matching 11 bases. Germline trimming cut 4 bases from V and 8 bases from J; bases unmatched to any gene: 12. The CDR3 has 17 residues. Germline assignment: CDR1 KGHDR and CDR2 SFDVKD. The CDR3 DNA sequence: TGTGCCACCAGTGACTTCGGACAGGGGGCATCAGGATATGAGCAGTTCTTC. Encoded protein: CATSDFGQGASGYEQFF.

This clonotype was seen many times. This chain links TRBV28 with TRBJ2-2; D remains ambiguous. The CDR3 has 12 residues. CDR1 is MDHEN and CDR2 is SYDVKM in the germline V gene. V gave up 4 bases and J gave up 1 base, with 1 base separating them. The CDR3 spells CASSWNTGELFF. In DNA, the CDR3 is TGTGCCAGCAGTTGGAACACCGGGGAGCTGTTTTTT.

The chain's CDR3 is CASSLAGGDSWNEQFF. The CDR3 region has the DNA TGCGCCAGCAGCTTGGCCGGGGGCGATTCGTGGAATGAGCAGTTCTTC. The chain is built from TRBV5-1 and TRBJ2-1; D tentatively reads TRBD1 or TRBD2 (6 bases each). Deletions cut 0 bases from V and 7 bases from J, with 17 bases between. This CDR3 is 16 amino acids long. Looked up from germline, CDR1 is SGHRS and CDR2 is YFSETQ.

This clonotype was seen only a few times. The rearrangement joins TRBV5-6 to TRBJ2-3, with unresolved D. The V end was cut by 3 bases, the J end by 6 bases, with 17 bases between. Germline CDR1 and CDR2: SGHDT and YYEEEE. The CDR3 extends over 15 amino acids. This CDR3 reads CASSSLAQPADTQYF. The CDR3 DNA reads TGTGCCAGCAGCTCACTCGCGCAGCCAGCGGATACGCAGTATTTT.

With respect to this clonotype: One base away lies a much larger clone, so this may be a sequencing read error. The chain is built from TRBV25-1 and TRBJ2-1, with 11 bases fitting TRBD1. The CDR3 spans 16 residues. From germline, CDR1 is MGHDK and CDR2 SYGVNS. CDR3 nucleotide sequence: TGTGCCAGCAGTGAACCAAAACCGGGACAGGGGGTTCGGCAGCTCTTC. Translating gives CASSEPKPGQGVRQLF. Based on the CDR3 plus reference TRBV25-1 and TRBJ2-1, the full variable domain is EADIYQTPRYLVIGTGKKITLECSQTMGHDKMYWYQQDPGMELHLIHYSYGVNSTEKGDLSSESTVSRIRTEHFPLTLESARPSHTSQYLCASSEPKPGQGVRQLFGPGTRLTVL.

The CDR3 protein is CASSHFELAKNIQYF. The DNA of the CDR3 is TGTGCCAGCAGCCATTTCGAGTTAGCCAAAAACATTCAGTACTTC. The chain recombines TRBV3-1 with TRBJ2-4; no firm D call. Germline V gives CDR1 LGHDT, CDR2 YNNKEL (reference sequence). V was pared by 3 bases and J by 0 bases, with 9 bases between. The CDR3 spans 15 residues. Combining the CDR3 with reference TRBV3-1 and TRBJ2-4 gives the whole variable domain DTAVSQTPKYLVTQMGNDKSIKCEQNLGHDTMYWYKQDSKKFLKIMFSYNNKELIINETVPNRFSPKSPDKAHLNLHINSLELGDSAVYFCASSHFELAKNIQYFGAGTRLSVL.

This clonotype was counted a few times. The genes are TRBV7-9 and TRBJ2-1, with 12 bases that match TRBD2. V shed 5 bases and J 1 base; nucleotides not matched to a gene: 3. The germline V gene has CDR1 SEHNR and CDR2 FQNEAQ (reference sequence). This CDR3 comprises 16 residues. As DNA, the CDR3 is TGTGCCAGCAGCATAGGGACTAGCGGGTCCTACAATGAGCAGTTCTTC. As protein: CASSIGTSGSYNEQFF.

The gene calls are TRBV6-5 and TRBJ1-3; 8 nucleotides align to TRBD1. The CDR3 totals 15 residues. With 2 bases clipped from V and 4 bases from J, the junction kept 4 bases outside the gene matches. Looked up from germline, CDR1 is MNHEY and CDR2 is SVGAGI. This chain's CDR3 is CASSYTGGTGNTIYF. The DNA for the CDR3 is TGTGCCAGCAGTTACACAGGGGGAACGGGAAACACCATATATTTT.

The chain uses TRBV6-1 and TRBJ2-4, with D unclear. V lost 6 bases, J lost 0 bases, and 9 bases lay in between. The CDR3 is 14 amino acids. Germline V gene lookup returns CDR1 MNHNS and CDR2 SASEGT. The CDR3 DNA follows: TGTGCCAGCAGGACAAAGTTAGCCAAAAACATTCAGTACTTC. Protein product: CASRTKLAKNIQYF.

The V call is TRBV7-2, the J call TRBJ1-1; a weak D match, TRBD1 (6 bases). Trimming shortened V by 2 bases and J by 5 bases, and 9 bases separated the two germline ends. CDR3 length equals 13 residues. From germline, CDR1 is SGHTA and CDR2 FQGNSA. As DNA, the CDR3 is TGTGCCAGCAGCTTAAACAGGGTGACTGAAGCTTTCTTT. It yields the protein CASSLNRVTEAFF.

This clonotype was found many times. V is TRBV29-1 and J is TRBJ1-1, with TRBD1 identical over 7 bases. The trim removed 0 bases at V and 6 bases at J, leaving 10 bases unmatched. The CDR3 runs 15 residues. Germline loops: CDR1 SQVTM, CDR2 ANQGSEA. CDR3 in amino acids: CSVEDRKGAVAEAFF. CDR3 bases: TGCAGCGTTGAAGATCGGAAGGGGGCGGTGGCTGAAGCTTTCTTT.

Only a few counts were recorded for this clonotype. The chain is built from TRBV7-3 and TRBJ2-1, with 9 bases matching TRBD2. Per germline, CDR1 SGHTA and CDR2 FQGTGA. After removal of 5 bases from V and 1 base from J, the junction contained 3 bases not matched to a gene. This CDR3 is built from 15 residues. CDR3 nucleotides: TGTGCCAGCAGCAGGACTAGCGAGTCCTACAATGAGCAGTTCTTC. Residues: CASSRTSESYNEQFF.